The entry that follows covers one T cell receptor (beta chain) sequence. The CDR3 is made up of 15 amino acids. Trimming removed 9 bases at V and 0 bases at J, with 16 bases between. The germline V gene encodes CDR1 LGHNA and CDR2 YSLEER. The sample is drawn from a study of blood T cell repertoires in COVID-19. Background on the study: The analysed material was cDNA or gDNA that came from T cells, B-cell-depleted T cells, or PBMCs.

Assay: immunoSEQ multiplex PCR; the TCRdb copy retains only in-frame clones and omits some. The table has hundreds of thousands of clones, approximately 88% seen once. The chain is built from TRBV4-3 and TRBJ2-3, with D possibly TRBD2 on 5 matching bases. This TCR derives from a man in his sixties who had recovered from COVID-19. The sequencing input was peripheral blood. The CDR3 DNA reads as TGCGCCAGTGGGATGGTGGGCGGGAGCACAGATACGCAGTATTTT. Its translation is CASGMVGGSTDTQYF.